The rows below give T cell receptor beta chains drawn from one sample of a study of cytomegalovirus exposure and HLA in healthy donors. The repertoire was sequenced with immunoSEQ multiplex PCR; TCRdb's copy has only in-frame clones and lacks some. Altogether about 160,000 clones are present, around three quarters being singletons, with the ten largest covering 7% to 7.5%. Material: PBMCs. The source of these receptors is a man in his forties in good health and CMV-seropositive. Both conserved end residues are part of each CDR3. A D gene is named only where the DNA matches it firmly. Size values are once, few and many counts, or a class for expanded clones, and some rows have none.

DNA: TGTGCCAGTAGTTTCGGGACAGACGCGTACGAGCAGTACTTC
CDR3: CASSFGTDAYEQYF
V: TRBV19
size: NA
D: TRBD1
J: TRBJ2-7

DNA: TGTGCCAGCAGCTTACATTCAGGGGTAGGCTACGAGCAGTACTTC
CDR3: CASSLHSGVGYEQYF
V: TRBV11-1
size: NA
D: NA
J: TRBJ2-7

DNA: TGTGCCGGCAGCTTGGGTTCGGGTCTTAACTATGGCTACACCTTC
CDR3: CAGSLGSGLNYGYTF
V: TRBV5-4
size: NA
D: NA
J: TRBJ1-2

DNA: TGCGCCAGCAGCCAAGACCAGGGGTCGGGAAACACCATATATTTT
CDR3: CASSQDQGSGNTIYF
V: TRBV4-1
size: NA
D: NA
J: TRBJ1-3

DNA: TGCGCCAGCAGCCAAGGACCGACAGGTCTCGGGGACACTGAAGCTTTCTTT
CDR3: CASSQGPTGLGDTEAFF
V: TRBV4-3
size: NA
D: NA
J: TRBJ1-1

DNA: TGTGCCAGCAGTTACTTGGGACAGGGGGGACACGAGCAGTACTTC
CDR3: CASSYLGQGGHEQYF
V: TRBV5-6
size: NA
D: TRBD1
J: TRBJ2-7

DNA: TGTGCCAGCAGCCAAGATGGAGGGGGGGAGAGGGACGAGCAGTACTTC
CDR3: CASSQDGGGERDEQYF
V: TRBV4-2
size: few
D: NA
J: TRBJ2-7

DNA: TGTGCCAGCAGCTTAGGGGCGGGGGGACCCATGGACACAGATACGCAGTATTTT
CDR3: CASSLGAGGPMDTDTQYF
V: TRBV11-3
size: NA
D: TRBD2
J: TRBJ2-3

DNA: TGCGCCAGCAGCCAGGATCTTATTTTGCAGGGGGCGTCGCGTGGCTACACCTTC
CDR3: CASSQDLILQGASRGYTF
V: TRBV4-3
size: NA
D: TRBD1
J: TRBJ1-2

DNA: TGTGCCATAGCACGCGGGGCAGGGGGCTACGAGCAGTACTTC
CDR3: CAIARGAGGYEQYF
V: TRBV10-3
size: NA
D: NA
J: TRBJ2-7

DNA: TGTGCCAGCAGTGAGGCGGGGGCCGACTACGAGCAGTACTTC
CDR3: CASSEAGADYEQYF
V: TRBV6-1
size: NA
D: NA
J: TRBJ2-7

DNA: TGTGCCAGCAGCGTTTCAGGGGCAACTAATGAAAAACTGTTTTTT
CDR3: CASSVSGATNEKLFF
V: TRBV9
size: once
D: NA
J: TRBJ1-4

DNA: TGCGCCAGCAGCTTGGAAAGGGTCAGGGTCGTCAATGAGCAGTTCTTC
CDR3: CASSLERVRVVNEQFF
V: TRBV5-1
size: NA
D: NA
J: TRBJ2-1

DNA: TGTGCCAGCAGCTTAGGATTTGGCGTTGCGGGAAGGCGAGATACGCAGTATTTT
CDR3: CASSLGFGVAGRRDTQYF
V: TRBV13
size: NA
D: NA
J: TRBJ2-3

DNA: TGTGCCAGCATTTGGACAGGGGGCGCGTTCTACGAGCAGTACTTC
CDR3: CASIWTGGAFYEQYF
V: TRBV5-8
size: NA
D: TRBD1
J: TRBJ2-7

DNA: TGTGCCAGTAGTATCGGGACAGGGCCCTCCTACGAGCAGTACTTC
CDR3: CASSIGTGPSYEQYF
V: TRBV19
size: NA
D: TRBD1
J: TRBJ2-7

DNA: TGTGCCAGCAGTCGTCCAGGGTCTGGAGACGGAGATACGCAGTATTTT
CDR3: CASSRPGSGDGDTQYF
V: TRBV5-4
size: NA
D: NA
J: TRBJ2-3

DNA: TGTGCCAGCAGTGCAGACAGTTCGACCAGCTACGAGCAGTACTTC
CDR3: CASSADSSTSYEQYF
V: TRBV6-6
size: NA
D: NA
J: TRBJ2-7

DNA: TGTGCCAGCAGCTTGGACAGGGGTGGAGTTGGCGAGCAGTACTTC
CDR3: CASSLDRGGVGEQYF
V: TRBV7-8
size: NA
D: TRBD1
J: TRBJ2-7

DNA: TGTGCCAGCAGTGCCCCGGATGAGCAGTTCTTC
CDR3: CASSAPDEQFF
V: TRBV6-5
size: NA
D: NA
J: TRBJ2-1

DNA: TGTGCCAGCAGCGCCCCGGGGGCTGGGGCCAACGTCCTGACTTTC
CDR3: CASSAPGAGANVLTF
V: TRBV7-9
size: NA
D: NA
J: TRBJ2-6

DNA: TGTGCCAGCAGCTCCACTAGCGGGGGTTACAATGAGCAGTTCTTC
CDR3: CASSSTSGGYNEQFF
V: TRBV7-2
size: NA
D: TRBD2
J: TRBJ2-1

DNA: TGTGCCAGCAGCTCGACAGGGCCCTGGGTGCAAAAACTGTTTTTT
CDR3: CASSSTGPWVQKLFF
V: TRBV11-3
size: NA
D: TRBD1
J: TRBJ1-4

DNA: TGCGCCAGCAGCCAACAGGACAGGCGGGACTATGGCTACACCTTC
CDR3: CASSQQDRRDYGYTF
V: TRBV4-3
size: NA
D: TRBD1
J: TRBJ1-2

DNA: TGCACCAGCAGCCAGGGCGGACTAGCGGGGGGGCAAGGGACCCAGTACTTC
CDR3: CTSSQGGLAGGQGTQYF
V: TRBV1
size: NA
D: NA
J: TRBJ2-5

DNA: TGTGCCAGTAGTGCCCCCGGGACTAGCGGGGGGTATACGCAGTATTTT
CDR3: CASSAPGTSGGYTQYF
V: TRBV19
size: NA
D: TRBD2
J: TRBJ2-3

DNA: TGTGCCAGCAGCTTAGAGGGGGCTGAAGCTTTCTTT
CDR3: CASSLEGAEAFF
V: TRBV7-9
size: NA
D: NA
J: TRBJ1-1

DNA: TGCGCCAGCAGTTCCGGGATTCAGACTGAAGCTTTCTTT
CDR3: CASSSGIQTEAFF
V: TRBV5-1
size: NA
D: NA
J: TRBJ1-1

DNA: TGTGCCAGCAGCCCGGCCGGGACAGGGCCCTACGAGCAGTACTTC
CDR3: CASSPAGTGPYEQYF
V: TRBV7-3
size: few
D: TRBD1
J: TRBJ2-7

DNA: TGTGCCATCAGTGAAGCCCAATTGGTGGAAGCTTTCTTT
CDR3: CAISEAQLVEAFF
V: TRBV10-3
size: NA
D: NA
J: TRBJ1-1

DNA: TGTGCCATCAGCCGTAGCGGGGGGGACGTCAATGAGCAGTTCTTC
CDR3: CAISRSGGDVNEQFF
V: TRBV10-3
size: NA
D: TRBD2
J: TRBJ2-1

DNA: TGTGCCAGCAGCCTCCGGGACAGGGGACGAGATACGCAGTATTTT
CDR3: CASSLRDRGRDTQYF
V: TRBV13
size: NA
D: TRBD1
J: TRBJ2-3

DNA: TGCGCCAGCAGCTTTAGAGGTAGGGGGCAGAGCACAGATACGCAGTATTTT
CDR3: CASSFRGRGQSTDTQYF
V: TRBV5-1
size: NA
D: TRBD1
J: TRBJ2-3

DNA: TGTGCCAGCAGCCGGGGGGAAACTAAACTAGCTAACTATGGCTACACCTTC
CDR3: CASSRGETKLANYGYTF
V: TRBV5-6
size: NA
D: NA
J: TRBJ1-2

DNA: TGTGCCATCAGTGAGGGGGAGATGAGACCGGTACCCCTCCACTTT
CDR3: CAISEGEMRPVPLHF
V: TRBV10-3
size: NA
D: NA
J: TRBJ1-6

DNA: TGTGCCAGCAGCTGGGGGAGGGGGGCGATCAATGAGCAGTTCTTC
CDR3: CASSWGRGAINEQFF
V: TRBV11-3
size: NA
D: NA
J: TRBJ2-1

DNA: TGTGCCAGCAGTTTCACAGGGAGGGATGGCTACACCTTC
CDR3: CASSFTGRDGYTF
V: TRBV6-5
size: NA
D: NA
J: TRBJ1-2

DNA: TGCAGCGTTGAAGAACGACAGGGGCGCGGGGAGACCCAGTACTTC
CDR3: CSVEERQGRGETQYF
V: TRBV29-1
size: NA
D: TRBD1
J: TRBJ2-5

DNA: TGTGCCAGCAGCTTAAGTCCCTCCTATAATTCGCCCCTCCACTTT
CDR3: CASSLSPSYNSPLHF
V: TRBV7-3
size: NA
D: NA
J: TRBJ1-6

DNA: TGTGCCAGCAGCCCGCGGACGGGAACCTACGAGCAGTACTTC
CDR3: CASSPRTGTYEQYF
V: TRBV5-4
size: once
D: NA
J: TRBJ2-7

DNA: TGTGCCAGCAGCTTGACAGGGGCCTATAATTCACCCCTCCACTTT
CDR3: CASSLTGAYNSPLHF
V: TRBV5-4
size: once
D: TRBD1
J: TRBJ1-6

DNA: TGTGCCAGCAGCTTTACGGGAGACACTGAAGCTTTCTTT
CDR3: CASSFTGDTEAFF
V: TRBV5-4
size: NA
D: NA
J: TRBJ1-1

DNA: TGTGCCAGCAGCTTGGAGTACCAAGAGACCCAGTACTTC
CDR3: CASSLEYQETQYF
V: TRBV7-6
size: few
D: NA
J: TRBJ2-5

DNA: TGTGCCAGCAGCTCTAGCCCGGGAAACATTCAGTACTTC
CDR3: CASSSSPGNIQYF
V: TRBV7-6
size: once
D: NA
J: TRBJ2-4

DNA: TGTGCCTGGAGTGAGGGGTCCCAGCCCCAGCATTTT
CDR3: CAWSEGSQPQHF
V: TRBV30
size: NA
D: NA
J: TRBJ1-5

DNA: TGTGCCAGCCGAATAACGGGGACAGGGTACGAGCAGTACTTC
CDR3: CASRITGTGYEQYF
V: TRBV6-6
size: NA
D: TRBD1
J: TRBJ2-7

DNA: TGTGCCAGCAGCTCCCGGACAGGGGAAACCTACGAGCAGTACTTC
CDR3: CASSSRTGETYEQYF
V: TRBV5-8
size: once
D: TRBD1
J: TRBJ2-7

DNA: TGTGCCAGCAGCCAAGAGACAGGCGCGGGTGGAAACACCATATATTTT
CDR3: CASSQETGAGGNTIYF
V: TRBV14
size: once
D: NA
J: TRBJ1-3

DNA: TGTGCCAGCAGCTTAGCTAGCGGGTCGAACACCGGGGAGCTGTTTTTT
CDR3: CASSLASGSNTGELFF
V: TRBV11-3
size: NA
D: TRBD2
J: TRBJ2-2

DNA: TGCGCCAGCAGCCAAGGAGGGTACCACGAGCAGTACTTC
CDR3: CASSQGGYHEQYF
V: TRBV4-1
size: NA
D: NA
J: TRBJ2-7

DNA: TGTGCCAGCAGCGGCGTTGAGGGTACTTACTACAATGAGCAGTTCTTC
CDR3: CASSGVEGTYYNEQFF
V: TRBV5-4
size: NA
D: NA
J: TRBJ2-1